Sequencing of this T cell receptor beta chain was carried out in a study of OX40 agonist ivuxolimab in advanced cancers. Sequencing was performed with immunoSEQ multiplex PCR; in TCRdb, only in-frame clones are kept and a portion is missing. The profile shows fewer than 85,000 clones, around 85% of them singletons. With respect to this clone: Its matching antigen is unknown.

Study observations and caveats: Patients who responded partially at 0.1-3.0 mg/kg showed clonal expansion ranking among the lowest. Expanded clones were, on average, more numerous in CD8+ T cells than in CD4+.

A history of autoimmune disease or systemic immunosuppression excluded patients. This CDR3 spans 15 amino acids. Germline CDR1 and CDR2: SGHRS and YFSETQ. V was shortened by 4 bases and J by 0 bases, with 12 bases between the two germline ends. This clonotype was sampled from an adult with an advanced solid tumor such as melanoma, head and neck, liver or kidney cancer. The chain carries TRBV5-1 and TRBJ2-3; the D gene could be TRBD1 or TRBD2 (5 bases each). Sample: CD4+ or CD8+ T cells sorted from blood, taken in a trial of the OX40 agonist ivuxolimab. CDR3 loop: CASSGDGTSTDTQYF. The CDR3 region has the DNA TGCGCCAGCAGCGGGGACGGTACTAGCACAGATACGCAGTATTTT.